The following is a T cell receptor beta chain sequence with its context. These data originate in a study of T cells expressing NK-cell markers. TCRdb derives one entry per CDR3 protein from the 5' RACE reads, leaving out DNA. Its clone listing holds 300,000 to 450,000 distinct CDR3 sequences. This CDR3 has 14 residues. CDR1 MNHNS and CDR2 SASEGT come from the germline V gene. The chain has TRBV6-1 and TRBJ2-5; TCRdb's D call of TRBD1 is untestable without DNA. This clonotype was sampled from a man between 18 and 69 years old in good health. Material: blood T cells: a sorted CD56 or NKG2C T cell subset, CD4+ or CD8+ T cells, or bulk PBMC T cells (not recorded which). The CDR3 loop is CASWTRPGGETQYF.